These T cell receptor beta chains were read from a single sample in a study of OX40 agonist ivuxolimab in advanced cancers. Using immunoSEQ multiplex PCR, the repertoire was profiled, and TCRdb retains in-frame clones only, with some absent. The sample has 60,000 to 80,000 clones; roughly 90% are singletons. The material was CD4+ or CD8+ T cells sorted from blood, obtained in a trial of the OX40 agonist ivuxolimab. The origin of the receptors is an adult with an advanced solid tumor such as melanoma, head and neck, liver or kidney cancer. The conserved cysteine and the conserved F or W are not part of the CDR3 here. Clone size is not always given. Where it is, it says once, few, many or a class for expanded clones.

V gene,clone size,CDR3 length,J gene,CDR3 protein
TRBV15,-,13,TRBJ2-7,ATSRDRDIAYEQY
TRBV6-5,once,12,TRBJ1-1,ASSLPQEGTEAF
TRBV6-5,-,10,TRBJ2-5,ASRRGGETQY
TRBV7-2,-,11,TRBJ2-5,ASSLGLGKTQY
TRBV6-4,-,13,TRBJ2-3,ASSAQGGARHTQY
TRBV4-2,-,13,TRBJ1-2,ASSQGRQGDYGYT
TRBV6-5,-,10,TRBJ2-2,ASSSWVGELF
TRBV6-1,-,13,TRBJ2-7,ASIPGLAGVYEQY
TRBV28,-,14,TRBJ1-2,ASSPSEIGRRRGYT
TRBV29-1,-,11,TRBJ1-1,SVRPEMNTEAF
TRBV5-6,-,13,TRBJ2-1,ASSLGSETYNEQF
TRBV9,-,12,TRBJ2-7,ASSAYSIGTEQY
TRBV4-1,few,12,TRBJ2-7,ASSQGTLSYEQY
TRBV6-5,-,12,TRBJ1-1,ASSSLTGAAEAF